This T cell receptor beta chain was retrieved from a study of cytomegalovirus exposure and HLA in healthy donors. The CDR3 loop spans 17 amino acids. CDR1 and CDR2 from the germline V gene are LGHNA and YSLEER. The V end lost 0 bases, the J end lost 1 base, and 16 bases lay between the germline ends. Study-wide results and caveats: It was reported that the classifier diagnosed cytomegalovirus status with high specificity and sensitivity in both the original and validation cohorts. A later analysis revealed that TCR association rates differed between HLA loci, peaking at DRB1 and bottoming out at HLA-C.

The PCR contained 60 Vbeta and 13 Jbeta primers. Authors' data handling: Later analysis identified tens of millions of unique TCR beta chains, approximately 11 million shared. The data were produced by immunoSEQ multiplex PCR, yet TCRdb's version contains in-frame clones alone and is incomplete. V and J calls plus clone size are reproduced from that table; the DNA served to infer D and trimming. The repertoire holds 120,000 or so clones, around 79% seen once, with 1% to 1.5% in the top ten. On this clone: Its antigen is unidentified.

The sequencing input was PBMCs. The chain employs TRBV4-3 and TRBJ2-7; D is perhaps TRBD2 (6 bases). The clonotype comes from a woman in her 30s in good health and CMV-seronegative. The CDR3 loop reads CASSQDVGGIGSYEQYF. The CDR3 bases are TGCGCCAGCAGCCAAGATGTCGGGGGAATAGGATCCTACGAGCAGTACTTC.